The rows below give T cell receptor beta chains drawn from one sample of a study of T-cell reconstitution after alpha-beta-depleted transplantation in children. A single record per CDR3 protein comes from TCRdb applying MiXCR to the PCR reads. Among about 6,100 distinct CDR3 sequences listed, roughly 16% were seen once. Sequencing used PBMCs, obtained before TCRalphabeta/CD19-depleted stem cell transplant. Receptors were obtained from a boy between 2 and 10 years old with acute lymphoblastic leukemia, due to receive a stem cell transplant. Each CDR3 is given with its conserved first and last residue. The D gene is left open where the match is weak. Clone size appears in some rows only: once, few, many, or a class for an expanded clone.

clone_size j_call d_call v_call cdr3_nt cdr3_aa
medium-sized TRBJ2-7 TRBD1 TRBV12-3/TRBV12-4 TGTGCCAGTTCTAGGGGGACAGGTCCTTACGAGCAGTACTTC CASSRGTGPYEQYF
medium-sized TRBJ2-7 NA TRBV20-1 TGCAGTGCTAGAGATCCGGGGACCTCCTACGAGCAGTACTTC CSARDPGTSYEQYF
medium-sized TRBJ2-6 NA TRBV7-9 TGTGCCAGCAGCTTAGTGGATCGCTCTGGGGCCAACGTCCTGACTTTC CASSLVDRSGANVLTF
few TRBJ2-4 TRBD2 TRBV6-5 TGTGCCAGCAGCCGGACTAGCGGGAACATTCAGTACTTC CASSRTSGNIQYF
many TRBJ2-3 NA TRBV7-9 TGTGCCAGCAGCTTATGGGCTAGCGCAGATACGCAGTATTTT CASSLWASADTQYF
few TRBJ2-1 TRBD2 TRBV10-3 TGTGCCATCACCTCCCGGGCTAGCGGGAGGAGCTCCTACAATGAGCAGTTCTTC CAITSRASGRSSYNEQFF
NA TRBJ2-1 TRBD2 TRBV5-1 TGCGCCAGCAGCTTCCGAGCGGGAACGCACAATGAGCAGTTCTTC CASSFRAGTHNEQFF
NA TRBJ2-2 NA TRBV27 TGTGCCAGCAGTTTTATAGGGTCGTTGGGCACCGGGGAGCTGTTTTTT CASSFIGSLGTGELFF
many TRBJ1-5 NA TRBV15 TGTGCCACCAGCAGAGATCGCAATCAGCCCCAGCATTTT CATSRDRNQPQHF
NA TRBJ2-3 TRBD1 TRBV6-5 TGTGCCAGCATTACAGGGGATCTCACAGATACGCAGTATTTT CASITGDLTDTQYF
medium-sized TRBJ2-7 NA TRBV27 TGTGCCAGCAGTTTCGCGGCCGGGACCTACGAGCAGTACTTC CASSFAAGTYEQYF
medium-sized TRBJ1-2 NA TRBV7-9 TGTGCCAGCAGCCCGCCCGGGGGGCTCTATGGCTACACCTTC CASSPPGGLYGYTF
NA TRBJ2-3 NA TRBV29-1 TGCAGCGTTGAACAGGCAGCCACAGATACGCAGTATTTT CSVEQAATDTQYF
medium-sized TRBJ2-7 NA TRBV2 TGTGCCAGCAGTATGGGGACAACCTACGAGCAGTACTTC CASSMGTTYEQYF
medium-sized TRBJ2-7 TRBD1 TRBV4-1 TGCGCCAGCAGTCGGCCCGGGACAGGGGGCCTAGGTGAGCAGTACTTC CASSRPGTGGLGEQYF
medium-sized TRBJ1-2 NA TRBV12-3/TRBV12-4 TGTGCCAGCAGTTTTCTGGGTAGTGGCTACACCTTC CASSFLGSGYTF
medium-sized TRBJ2-7 NA TRBV7-9 TGTGCCAGCAGCTTAGAGGTCGGGGGCGAGCAGTACTTC CASSLEVGGEQYF
medium-sized TRBJ2-5 TRBD2 TRBV20-1 TGCAGTGCTCTAGCGGGGGGGCGAGAGACCCAGTACTTC CSALAGGRETQYF
medium-sized TRBJ2-6 TRBD1 TRBV5-1 TGCGCCAGCAGCTGGGACCCGGGACAGAGCTCTGGGGCCAACGTCCTGACTTTC CASSWDPGQSSGANVLTF
many TRBJ2-3 TRBD2 TRBV5-1 TGCGCCAGCAGCAAATCGGGGGGGAGCACAGATACGCAGTATTTT CASSKSGGSTDTQYF
NA TRBJ2-7 NA TRBV6-2/TRBV6-3 TGTGCCAGCAGTTATACCGCAGTCTTCTCCTACGAGCAGTACTTC CASSYTAVFSYEQYF
medium-sized TRBJ1-1 NA TRBV9 TGTGCCAGCAGCGTAGAGGAACAGTTGAACACTGAAGCTTTCTTT CASSVEEQLNTEAFF
NA TRBJ2-7 TRBD2 TRBV2 TGTGCCAGCAGCCAGTACGGACTAGCGTCCTACGAGCAGTACTTC CASSQYGLASYEQYF
medium-sized TRBJ2-5 TRBD1 TRBV14 TGTGCCAGCAGCCAAATCTCCAGGGGGCGTCGAGAGACCCAGTACTTC CASSQISRGRRETQYF
medium-sized TRBJ2-7 TRBD1 TRBV5-1 TGCGCCAGCAGCTTGGCCAGGGGGAAGAGGGAGTCAGAGCAGTACTTC CASSLARGKRESEQYF
medium-sized TRBJ2-5 TRBD2 TRBV20-1 TGCAGTGCTAGTGCCGGGACTAGTCCTGTAGGTGTGGAGACCCAGTACTTC CSASAGTSPVGVETQYF
few TRBJ1-5 TRBD1 TRBV11-3 TGTGCCAGCATCCACAGGGGGACGCAGCCCCAGCATTTT CASIHRGTQPQHF
many TRBJ1-1 NA TRBV5-6 TGTGCCAGCAGCTTTGGACGTGGCGCTGAAGCTTTCTTT CASSFGRGAEAFF
NA TRBJ1-2 NA TRBV12-3/TRBV12-4 TGTGCCAGCAGTTTAGGAGCCCCGAACTATGGCTACACCTTC CASSLGAPNYGYTF
medium-sized TRBJ1-3 TRBD1 TRBV7-2 TGTGCCAGCAGCTATACAGGGGGGGTTTCTGGAAACACCATATATTTT CASSYTGGVSGNTIYF
medium-sized TRBJ2-5 TRBD1 TRBV5-1 TGCGCCAGCAGCTTGACACCTCAGGGGGTGGGGGAGACCCAGTACTTC CASSLTPQGVGETQYF
medium-sized TRBJ1-1 NA TRBV5-1 TGCGCCAGCAGCTTGGTGGGGGGGAGCACTGAAGCTTTCTTT CASSLVGGSTEAFF
many TRBJ1-1 TRBD1 TRBV12-3/TRBV12-4 TGTGCCAGCAGCCCAAAGGGGGCGGCGAACACTGAAGCTTTCTTT CASSPKGAANTEAFF
medium-sized TRBJ1-6 TRBD1 TRBV20-1 TGCAGTGCCCCGGGACAGGGTGGGTCACCCCTCCACTTT CSAPGQGGSPLHF
medium-sized TRBJ1-4 TRBD1 TRBV20-1 TGCAGTGCTGCAATTGGACAGGGCGGGGAAAAACTGTTTTTT CSAAIGQGGEKLFF
medium-sized TRBJ2-5 NA TRBV5-6 TGTGCCAGCAGCCCGTGGACCATCCGCGGGGAGACCCAGTACTTC CASSPWTIRGETQYF
many TRBJ1-2 NA TRBV12-3/TRBV12-4 TGTGCCAGCAGTTTTCAGGGGACGCCTAACTATGGCTACACCTTC CASSFQGTPNYGYTF
many TRBJ2-7 TRBD1 TRBV20-1 TGCAGTGCTGAACAGGGGTCCTACGAGCAGTACTTC CSAEQGSYEQYF
medium-sized TRBJ2-1 NA TRBV20-1 TGCAGTGCTCCGGACAAATTGGGTGAGCAGTTCTTC CSAPDKLGEQFF
medium-sized TRBJ2-2 TRBD1 TRBV7-9 TGTGCCAGCGAGGGACAGTCGAACACCGGGGAGCTGTTTTTT CASEGQSNTGELFF
medium-sized TRBJ2-3 NA TRBV12-3/TRBV12-4 TGTGCCAGCAGTTTAGCCCGCACAGATACGCAGTATTTT CASSLARTDTQYF
many TRBJ1-1 NA TRBV18 TGTGCCAGCTCACCTGACACAAACACTGAAGCTTTCTTT CASSPDTNTEAFF
medium-sized TRBJ2-7 NA TRBV28 TGTGCCAGCAGTTCCGGACAGCTCTCTTTCTCCTACGAGCAGTACTTC CASSSGQLSFSYEQYF
many TRBJ2-2 TRBD1 TRBV12-3/TRBV12-4 TGTGCCAGCAGAAACTTCTTCGACAGGGGACCCGGGGAGCTGTTTTTT CASRNFFDRGPGELFF